Shown below are 9 T cell receptor beta chains from a single sample sequenced in a study of T-cell reconstitution after alpha-beta-depleted transplantation in children. Library preparation (for TCRbeta) was performed with unique molecular identifiers. TCRdb re-derived calls from the PCR reads in MiXCR, one entry per CDR3 protein. Seen here are about 610,000 distinct CDR3 sequences, over 9.5% observed once, and the top ten hold 3.5% to 5%. The sequencing used PBMCs from the stem cell graft donor, collected from the stem cell graft. The source of these receptors is a human donor who donated a stem cell graft to a child with acute myeloid leukemia.

There are many counts of this clonotype. The V call is TRBV12-3 or TRBV12-4, the J call TRBJ1-4, with D possibly matching TRBD1 (5 bases). The germline V and J ends were trimmed by 5 bases and 0 bases, with 16 bases remaining between them. This CDR3 region has 17 residues. For the CDR3, the DNA is TGTGCCAGCAGTAATAGACAGATAGCTGCAACTAATGAAAAACTGTTTTTT. It translates to CASSNRQIAATNEKLFF.

There are many counts of this clonotype. J is TRBJ2-3 and V is TRBV10-3; TRBD2 might be the D (6 bases). The V end lost 8 bases, the J end lost 2 bases, and 11 bases lay between the germline ends. CDR1 and CDR2 (germline): ENHRY, SYGVKD. This CDR3 has 13 residues. CDR3 sequence: CAISSDSTDTQYF. The CDR3 DNA follows: TGTGCCATCTCTAGCGATTCCACAGATACGCAGTATTTT.

This rearrangement joins TRBV20-1 to TRBJ2-3; perhaps D is TRBD1 or TRBD2 (7 bases each). This CDR3 is 14 amino acids long. Germline loops: CDR1 DFQATT, CDR2 SNEGSKA (reference sequence). With 5 bases removed from V and 6 bases from J, the gap between germline ends came to 18 bases. CDR3 bases: TGCAGTGCTGGAGGGGAGGGGGCAGTGGATACGCAGTATTTT. Protein product: CSAGGEGAVDTQYF.

V gene TRBV2 combines with J gene TRBJ2-5, with 7 positions matching TRBD2. Germline trimming cut 7 bases from V and 0 bases from J; bases unmatched to any gene: 11. The CDR3 has 16 residues. CDR1 is SNHLY and CDR2 is FYNNEI in the germline V gene. This CDR3 reads CASTFGGGSYQETQYF. The CDR3 nucleotides are TGTGCCAGCACCTTCGGGGGAGGGTCGTACCAAGAGACCCAGTACTTC.

The chain employs TRBV15 and TRBJ2-3; D uncertain. Germline assignment: CDR1 LNHNV and CDR2 YYDKDF (reference sequence). Trimming cost V 6 bases and J 2 bases, with 9 bases left between them. This CDR3 contains 13 residues. CDR3 nucleotide sequence: TGTGCCACCAGTAGACACCCCACAGATACGCAGTATTTT. Translation: CATSRHPTDTQYF.

This chain joins TRBV5-6 and TRBJ1-2; 8 bases match TRBD1. From germline, CDR1 is SGHDT and CDR2 YYEEEE. Trimming at V came to 3 bases and at J to 2 bases, leaving 9 bases not matched to a gene. CDR3 length: 16 amino acids. The CDR3 nucleotides are TGTGCCAGCAGCTGGGGGACAGGACGCGGAAACTATGGCTACACCTTC. Translation: CASSWGTGRGNYGYTF.

This clonotype has a count of ten or more. The chain carries TRBV28 and TRBJ2-1, with D possibly matching TRBD2 (7 bases). Germline CDR1 MDHEN, CDR2 SYDVKM. V gave up 5 bases and J gave up 0 bases, with 14 bases separating them. The CDR3 is 16 amino acids. The CDR3 nucleotides are TGTGCCAGCAGTCCACGGGGGGCTCCCTCCTACAATGAGCAGTTCTTC. It is translated as CASSPRGAPSYNEQFF.

The V gene is TRBV5-1, the J gene TRBJ1-4; TRBD1 is a possible D gene (5 bases). The CDR3 runs 14 residues. Germline CDR1 and CDR2: SGHRS and YFSETQ. V was trimmed by 5 bases and J by 6 bases, leaving 14 bases between them. The CDR3 DNA reads as TGCGCCAGCAGTAAGGGGACGACCGATGAAAAACTGTTTTTT. Residues: CASSKGTTDEKLFF.

In nucleotides, the CDR3 is TGTGCCAGCAGCCAAGATATGCACGTCTACGAGCAGTACTTC. Encoded protein: CASSQDMHVYEQYF. The chain combines TRBV4-2 with TRBJ2-7; D is ambiguous. This CDR3 region has 14 residues. The V end lost 0 bases, the J end lost 3 bases, and 9 bases lay between the germline ends. Germline V gives CDR1 LGHNA, CDR2 YNFKEQ.